The rows below give T cell receptor beta chains drawn from one sample of a study of blood T cell repertoires in COVID-19. The protocol was immunoSEQ multiplex PCR, while the TCRdb copy is restricted to in-frame clones and leaves out a portion. The profile covers fewer than 150,000 clones, with roughly 84% appearing a single time and about an eighth taken by the ten largest. Source material: peripheral blood. Source of these receptors: a woman in her 30s who had recovered from COVID-19. Both conserved end residues are part of each CDR3. The D gene is left open where the match is weak. Size values are once, few and many counts, or a class for expanded clones, and some rows have none.

>-|TRBV6-5|TRBD1|TRBJ2-3
TGTGCCAGCAGTTTCGAGGCAGGGGGTAAAGATACGCAGTATTTT
CASSFEAGGKDTQYF
>-|TRBV7-9|TRBD1|TRBJ2-1
TGTGCCAGCAGCTTAGAGGGGGCCTACTACAATGAGCAGTTCTTC
CASSLEGAYYNEQFF
>few|TRBV6-6|TRBD2|TRBJ2-7
TGTGCCAGCAGACCTACGCCTAGCGGGTTCTACGAGCAGTACTTC
CASRPTPSGFYEQYF
>-|TRBV6-6|TRBD1|TRBJ1-1
TGTGCCAGCAGTTGGGACAGGGGGAACACTGAAGCTTTCTTT
CASSWDRGNTEAFF
>-|TRBV7-6|TRBD1|TRBJ1-4
TGTGCCAGCAGCCCGCGGCCGACAGGGAGAAAGGTTGAAAAACTGTTTTTT
CASSPRPTGRKVEKLFF
>once|TRBV2|TRBD1|TRBJ1-2
TGTGCCAGCGGATTGACAGGGCCCGATGGCTACACCTTC
CASGLTGPDGYTF
>-|TRBV11-2|-|TRBJ2-4
TGTGCCAGCAGCTTAGATTGGGGGGTTGGGCTGAACATTCAGTACTTC
CASSLDWGVGLNIQYF
>-|TRBV29-1|-|TRBJ1-3
TGCAGCGTTTCCGGGGAGCCTGGAAACACCATATATTTT
CSVSGEPGNTIYF
>few|TRBV12-5|TRBD1|TRBJ1-2
TGTGCTAGTGGTTTGCGGACAGGGAGTGGCTACACCTTC
CASGLRTGSGYTF
>-|TRBV5-1|TRBD1|TRBJ2-2
TGCGCCAGCAGCTCCGGGACAGGGGATTACACCGGGGAGCTGTTTTTT
CASSSGTGDYTGELFF
>-|TRBV5-6|TRBD2|TRBJ2-7
TGTGCCAGCAGCGCCTTAACTAGCGGGATAAGATCTTACGAGCAGTACTTC
CASSALTSGIRSYEQYF
>-|TRBV6-4|-|TRBJ1-6
TGTGCCAGCAGTGATACGGGGAATTCACCCCTCCACTTT
CASSDTGNSPLHF
>-|TRBV6-1|TRBD1|TRBJ2-6
TGTGCCAGCAGTGGGACAGGGGGCTCTGGGGCCAACGTCCTGACTTTC
CASSGTGGSGANVLTF
>-|TRBV5-1|-|TRBJ2-1
TGCGCCAGCAGCTCCAAACTAGACAATGAGCAGTTCTTC
CASSSKLDNEQFF
>-|TRBV7-9|TRBD1|TRBJ1-5
TGTGCCAGCAGCTTATCGCGTATGGGACAGCAAAAAAATCAGCCCCAGCATTTT
CASSLSRMGQQKNQPQHF
>-|TRBV30|-|TRBJ1-6
TGTGCCTGGAGTGAGCGGGGGTACGTTTCACCCCTCCACTTT
CAWSERGYVSPLHF
>-|TRBV30|TRBD1|TRBJ1-3
TGTGCCTGGCAACGACAGGGCACCACCATATATTTT
CAWQRQGTTIYF
>-|TRBV5-1|-|TRBJ2-3
TGCGCCAGCAGCCCGGGGGTCGGCACAGATACGCAGTATTTT
CASSPGVGTDTQYF
>-|TRBV11-3|-|TRBJ2-2
TGTGCCAGCAGCTCGGGCCAGGGAACGAACACCGGGGAGCTGTTTTTT
CASSSGQGTNTGELFF
>-|TRBV7-9|-|TRBJ1-5
TGTGCCAGCAGCTCAACAGATCAGCCCCAGCATTTT
CASSSTDQPQHF
>-|TRBV2|-|TRBJ1-4
TGTGCCAGCAGTGAACGCAGGGGCGGTGAAAAACTGTTTTTT
CASSERRGGEKLFF
>-|TRBV7-9|-|TRBJ2-3
TGTGCCAGCAGCCATAGAGGGCCAGATACGCAGTATTTT
CASSHRGPDTQYF
>once|TRBV2|-|TRBJ1-1
TGTGCCAGCACCCTAGTGACAGTAAACACTGAAGCTTTCTTT
CASTLVTVNTEAFF
>-|TRBV30|TRBD1|TRBJ1-1
TGTGCCTGGAGTCCGGGACAGGGGAACACTGAAGCTTTCTTT
CAWSPGQGNTEAFF
>-|TRBV11-2|TRBD2|TRBJ2-7
TGTGCCAGCAGCTTAGATTCGGGAGGAGGTTTCTACGAGCAGTACTTC
CASSLDSGGGFYEQYF
>-|TRBV11-2|TRBD2|TRBJ2-2
TGTGCCAGCAGCTTGGGACTAGCGGGAGGACTCGGGGGGAGCGGGGAGCTGTTTTTT
CASSLGLAGGLGGSGELFF
>-|TRBV10-3|TRBD1|TRBJ2-7
TGTGCCATCAGTGGTCCGGGACAGCGCGCCTACGAGCAGTACTTC
CAISGPGQRAYEQYF
>-|TRBV5-6|TRBD1|TRBJ1-2
TGTGCCAGCAGCTTACTAAAACAGGGGGCGAGGCATGGCTACACCTTC
CASSLLKQGARHGYTF
>-|TRBV6-5|-|TRBJ2-4
TGTGCCAGCAGTTACGGCCTAGGGGGGGAAAACATTCAGTACTTC
CASSYGLGGENIQYF